The rows below give T cell receptor beta chains drawn from one sample of a study of T cell changes during pregnancy in multiple sclerosis. Produced via immunoSEQ multiplex PCR; TCRdb's table is partial and in-frame only. Of about 20,000 clones in the sample, about 87% were seen once. The material sequenced was CD8+ T cells from peripheral blood mononuclear cells, taken in the third trimester of pregnancy. These receptors originate from a female donor in good health, enrolled as a control in a pregnancy study. Each CDR3 is given with its conserved first and last residue. The D gene is left open where the match is weak. Where a row states a size, it is once, few, many or the class of an expanded clone; other rows omit it.

>.|TRBV28|TRBJ2-6|TRBD1
CASSHGDRDPWPGANVLTF
TGTGCCAGCAGCCACGGGGACAGGGACCCATGGCCTGGGGCCAACGTCCTGACTTTC
>.|TRBV2|TRBJ2-5|.
CASRDFGVWQETQYF
TGTGCCAGCAGGGATTTCGGGGTATGGCAAGAGACCCAGTACTTC
>.|TRBV28|TRBJ1-1|TRBD1
CASSKPGTGMNTEAFF
TGTGCCAGCAGTAAACCTGGGACAGGGATGAACACTGAAGCTTTCTTT
>.|TRBV13|TRBJ2-5|TRBD1
CASSSSPGQYQETQYF
TGTGCCAGCAGCTCATCACCGGGACAGTACCAAGAGACCCAGTACTTC
>.|TRBV2|TRBJ2-1|.
CASSFSSGTGGLANYNEQFF
TGTGCCAGCAGCTTCAGCTCCGGGACAGGGGGACTAGCGAACTACAATGAGCAGTTCTTC
>.|TRBV4-1|TRBJ1-5|.
CASSQGRARGQPQHF
TGCGCCAGCAGCCAAGGCCGGGCGCGGGGGCAGCCCCAGCATTTT
>.|TRBV7-2|TRBJ2-1|TRBD2
CASSLKEPFLAGGRDEQFF
TGTGCCAGCAGCTTAAAGGAACCCTTTCTAGCGGGGGGGCGGGATGAGCAGTTCTTC
>.|TRBV27|TRBJ2-7|.
CASSFSAGAQHEQYF
TGTGCCAGCAGTTTCTCGGCGGGGGCCCAACACGAGCAGTACTTC
>.|TRBV5-4|TRBJ2-1|TRBD1
CASSRTGIRGYEQFF
TGTGCCAGCAGCAGGACAGGGATTCGGGGGTATGAGCAGTTCTTC
>.|TRBV11-2|TRBJ2-2|.
CASRLSGTGELFF
TGTGCCAGCAGGCTGTCGGGCACCGGGGAGCTGTTTTTT
>.|TRBV27|TRBJ2-7|.
CASSLSTPYEQYF
TGTGCCAGCAGTTTGTCGACTCCCTACGAGCAGTACTTC
>once|TRBV7-8|TRBJ2-5|TRBD2
CASSLAVTSGQETQYF
TGTGCCAGCAGCTTAGCCGTAACTAGCGGGCAAGAGACCCAGTACTTC
>.|TRBV7-6|TRBJ2-7|TRBD2
CASSSLAGSYEQYF
TGTGCCAGCAGCTCTTTAGCGGGATCCTACGAGCAGTACTTC
>.|TRBV5-6|TRBJ2-3|TRBD2
CASSLSQRGGTDTQYF
TGTGCCAGCAGCTTGTCCCAGCGGGGGGGCACAGATACGCAGTATTTT
>.|TRBV7-9|TRBJ2-1|TRBD2
CASSLDKETSRYNEQFF
TGTGCCAGCAGCTTAGACAAAGAGACTAGCAGATACAATGAGCAGTTCTTC
>few|TRBV29-1|TRBJ2-1|.
CSARGGFGVGDNEQFF
TGCAGCGCGAGAGGCGGGTTTGGGGTGGGAGACAATGAGCAGTTCTTC
>.|TRBV7-2|TRBJ2-3|TRBD2
CASSLELPGGVTDTQYF
TGTGCCAGCAGCTTAGAGCTGCCGGGAGGAGTGACAGATACGCAGTATTTT
>once|TRBV4-1|TRBJ1-5|.
CASSQDLAGYKEEPQHF
TGCGCCAGCAGCCAAGATCTAGCCGGGTATAAGGAGGAGCCCCAGCATTTT
>.|TRBV7-9|TRBJ2-3|.
CASSLATDYTDTQYF
TGTGCCAGCAGCTTAGCTACCGACTACACAGATACGCAGTATTTT
>.|TRBV28|TRBJ2-7|TRBD2
CASSHLPPGLAFYEQYF
TGTGCCAGCAGCCATTTACCCCCAGGACTAGCTTTCTACGAGCAGTACTTC
>.|TRBV6-5|TRBJ2-5|TRBD2
CASSFRRDYKETQYF
TGTGCCAGCAGCTTCCGCCGGGACTACAAAGAGACCCAGTACTTC
>.|TRBV29-1|TRBJ1-1|.
CSVEGGQSTEAFF
TGCAGCGTTGAAGGTGGACAGAGCACTGAAGCTTTCTTT
>once|TRBV20-1|TRBJ2-7|TRBD2
CSAGLGYEQYF
TGCAGTGCTGGACTAGGCTACGAGCAGTACTTC
>.|TRBV15|TRBJ2-7|.
CATSRDRETYEQYF
TGTGCCACCAGCAGAGACAGGGAAACCTACGAGCAGTACTTC
>once|TRBV28|TRBJ2-7|TRBD2
CASSWGLADYEQYF
TGTGCCAGCAGTTGGGGACTAGCGGATTACGAGCAGTACTTC
>.|TRBV18|TRBJ1-4|.
CASSLGDSVEKLFF
TGTGCCAGCTCACTCGGGGACTCTGTGGAAAAACTGTTTTTT
>.|TRBV11-2|TRBJ2-5|TRBD1
CASSPIGGQGAEGLETQYF
TGTGCCAGCAGCCCAATAGGGGGACAGGGGGCGGAGGGGTTGGAGACCCAGTACTTC
>.|TRBV19|TRBJ2-7|.
CASKPSGPFEQYF
TGTGCCAGTAAGCCCTCAGGCCCTTTCGAGCAGTACTTC
>few|TRBV7-9|TRBJ2-3|.
CASSPPIGPTDTQYF
TGTGCCAGCAGCCCACCTATTGGGCCCACAGATACGCAGTATTTT
>.|TRBV9|TRBJ2-1|.
CASSVDLRGTYNEQFF
TGTGCCAGCAGCGTAGACCTTAGAGGGACATACAATGAGCAGTTCTTC
>medium-sized|TRBV4-2|TRBJ1-1|TRBD1
CASSQDEGAATEAFF
TGTGCCAGCAGCCAAGACGAGGGGGCGGCCACTGAAGCTTTCTTT
>.|TRBV9|TRBJ2-2|.
CASSVDTPGELFF
TGTGCCAGCAGCGTAGACACACCCGGGGAGCTGTTTTTT
>.|TRBV2|TRBJ2-7|TRBD1
CASTWDSPYEQYF
TGTGCCAGCACTTGGGACAGCCCCTACGAGCAGTACTTC
>.|TRBV14|TRBJ1-2|.
CASSPLGAAAYGYTF
TGTGCCAGCAGCCCACTGGGTGCGGCGGCCTATGGCTACACCTTC
>.|TRBV19|TRBJ1-2|TRBD1
CASSPWGRGNRGYTF
TGTGCCAGTAGCCCATGGGGCAGGGGGAATCGTGGCTACACCTTC
>.|TRBV19|TRBJ1-1|.
CASRQATEAFF
TGTGCCAGCCGCCAGGCCACTGAAGCTTTCTTT
>.|TRBV11-2|TRBJ2-7|TRBD1
CASSLGATGNQYEQYF
TGTGCCAGCAGCTTAGGGGCGACAGGGAATCAATACGAGCAGTACTTC
>.|TRBV4-1|TRBJ2-1|TRBD2
CASSQDWAAGGRFYNEQFF
TGCGCCAGCAGCCAAGATTGGGCAGCGGGGGGACGTTTTTACAATGAGCAGTTCTTC
>.|TRBV5-6|TRBJ2-7|.
CASSLDTGYEQYF
TGTGCCAGCAGCTTGGATACAGGTTACGAGCAGTACTTC
>.|TRBV7-8|TRBJ1-1|.
CASSQDLTGTEAFF
TGTGCCAGCAGCCAGGACCTAACGGGGACTGAAGCTTTCTTT
>.|TRBV28|TRBJ2-1|TRBD2
CASSPRAGGVYNEQFF
TGTGCCAGCAGCCCGAGAGCGGGGGGGGTCTACAATGAGCAGTTCTTC
>once|TRBV19|TRBJ2-3|.
CASSLGYQDTQYF
TGTGCCAGTAGCTTGGGCTACCAAGATACGCAGTATTTT
>.|TRBV27|TRBJ1-2|.
CASSLGLGGVYGYTF
TGTGCCAGCAGTTTAGGTTTAGGAGGGGTCTATGGCTACACCTTC
>.|TRBV7-8|TRBJ2-7|.
CASSLASLGPQSYEQYF
TGTGCCAGCAGCTTAGCGTCCCTAGGTCCCCAATCTTACGAGCAGTACTTC
>few|TRBV9|TRBJ2-3|.
CASSVAGGQLTDTQYF
TGTGCCAGCAGCGTAGCAGGGGGGCAGCTCACAGATACGCAGTATTTT
>.|TRBV7-9|TRBJ1-1|.
CASSLERGNAEAFF
TGTGCCAGCAGCTTAGAACGGGGTAACGCTGAAGCTTTCTTT
>.|TRBV13|TRBJ2-7|.
CASSARVAIEQYF
TGTGCCAGCAGCGCGAGGGTCGCTATCGAGCAGTACTTC
>once|TRBV5-1|TRBJ2-3|.
CASSSPGSDTQYF
TGCGCCAGCAGCTCACCGGGATCAGATACGCAGTATTTT
>.|TRBV19|TRBJ1-2|TRBD1
CATREDRVGRGYTF
TGTGCCACACGAGAGGACAGGGTGGGGAGAGGCTACACCTTC
>.|TRBV2|TRBJ1-2|.
CASIIRSESRSLEGYTF
TGTGCCAGCATAATAAGGTCCGAGTCTCGGAGTCTTGAGGGCTACACCTTC
>.|TRBV5-1|TRBJ1-2|.
CASSPDSTRGGYGYTF
TGCGCCAGCAGCCCGGACAGTACTCGCGGCGGTTATGGCTACACCTTC
>.|TRBV29-1|TRBJ2-7|TRBD2
CSVEDTPDGPGGQYF
TGCAGCGTTGAAGACACCCCGGACGGACCGGGGGGGCAGTACTTC
>.|TRBV6-5|TRBJ2-7|TRBD2
CAARAGGDDEQYF
TGTGCCGCTAGGGCGGGAGGGGATGACGAGCAGTACTTC
>.|TRBV7-9|TRBJ2-7|.
CASSLEYGIGEQYF
TGTGCCAGCAGCTTAGAGTACGGGATTGGAGAGCAGTACTTC
>.|TRBV9|TRBJ2-7|.
CASSKDSTYEQYF
TGTGCCAGCAGCAAAGACAGCACCTACGAGCAGTACTTC
>.|TRBV18|TRBJ2-1|.
CARPKGAAGEDEQFF
TGTGCCAGACCAAAGGGGGCAGCGGGAGAGGATGAGCAGTTCTTC
>.|TRBV19|TRBJ2-1|.
CASSMGPLNGMFF
TGTGCCAGTAGTATGGGGCCCCTGAATGGTATGTTCTTC
>.|TRBV4-3|TRBJ2-1|.
CASSQEARLAYNEQFF
TGCGCCAGCAGCCAAGAAGCTAGGTTGGCCTACAATGAGCAGTTCTTC
>.|TRBV7-6|TRBJ1-4|.
CASSLAQVSEKLFF
TGTGCCAGCAGCTTAGCGCAAGTCAGTGAAAAACTGTTTTTT
>few|TRBV7-9|TRBJ1-5|.
CASSLDRVANQPQHF
TGTGCCAGCAGCTTAGACAGGGTGGCCAATCAGCCCCAGCATTTT